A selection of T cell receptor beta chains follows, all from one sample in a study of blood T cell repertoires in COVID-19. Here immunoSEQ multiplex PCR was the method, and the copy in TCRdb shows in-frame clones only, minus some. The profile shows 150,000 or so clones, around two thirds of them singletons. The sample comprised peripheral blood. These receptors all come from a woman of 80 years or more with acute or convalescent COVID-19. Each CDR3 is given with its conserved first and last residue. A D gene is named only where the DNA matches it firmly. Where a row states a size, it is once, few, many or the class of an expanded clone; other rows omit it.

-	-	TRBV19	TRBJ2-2	CASEPYSNTGELFF	TGTGCCAGTGAACCCTACTCGAACACCGGGGAGCTGTTTTTT
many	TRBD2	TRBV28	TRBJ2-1	CASSPGGPLGLANYNEQFF	TGTGCCAGCAGTCCCGGGGGGCCCCTTGGACTAGCGAATTACAATGAGCAGTTCTTC
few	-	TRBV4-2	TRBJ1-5	CASRKGTSDLQPQHF	TGTGCCAGCAGGAAGGGGACATCAGACCTTCAGCCCCAGCATTTT
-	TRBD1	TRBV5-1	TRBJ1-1	CASSSGQGTNTEAFF	TGCGCCAGCAGCTCGGGACAGGGAACGAACACTGAAGCTTTCTTT
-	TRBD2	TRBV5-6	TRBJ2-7	CASSSLAGAYEQYF	TGTGCCAGCAGCTCATTAGCGGGAGCCTACGAGCAGTACTTC
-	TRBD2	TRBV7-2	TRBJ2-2	CASSLVAGSSSGNTGELFF	TGTGCCAGCAGCTTAGTAGCGGGTTCGTCTAGCGGGAACACCGGGGAGCTGTTTTTT
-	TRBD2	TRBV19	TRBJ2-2	CASSPRGLAGGRPGELFF	TGTGCCAGTAGTCCACGGGGACTAGCGGGAGGGAGACCCGGGGAGCTGTTTTTT
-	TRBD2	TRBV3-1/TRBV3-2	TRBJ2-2	CASSNLAGAGELFF	TGTGCCAGTTCAAATTTAGCGGGAGCCGGGGAGCTGTTTTTT
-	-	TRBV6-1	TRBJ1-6	CASSEGGSSPLHF	TGTGCCAGCAGTGAAGGCGGCAGTTCACCCCTCCACTTT
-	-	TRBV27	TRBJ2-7	CASSPGVSATYEQYF	TGTGCCAGCAGTCCAGGGGTCTCGGCAACCTACGAGCAGTACTTC
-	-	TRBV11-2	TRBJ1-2	CASSAHPGEDYGYTF	TGTGCCAGCAGCGCCCATCCAGGGGAAGACTATGGCTACACCTTC
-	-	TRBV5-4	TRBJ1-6	CASSLGSSYNSPLHF	TGTGCCAGCAGCTTGGGGAGCTCCTATAATTCACCCCTCCACTTT
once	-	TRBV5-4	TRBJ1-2	CASSSPANYGYTF	TGTGCCAGCAGCTCGCCAGCTAACTATGGCTACACCTTC
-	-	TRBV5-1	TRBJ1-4	CASSLEGPGREKLFF	TGCGCCAGCAGCTTGGAGGGGCCCGGGAGGGAAAAACTGTTTTTT
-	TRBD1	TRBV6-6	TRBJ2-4	CASSPGQVPGWVAVAKNIQYF	TGTGCCAGCAGTCCGGGACAGGTTCCCGGATGGGTAGCGGTAGCCAAAAACATTCAGTACTTC
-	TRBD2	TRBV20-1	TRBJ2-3	CSASLTSGTDTQYF	TGCAGTGCTAGTCTCACTAGCGGGACAGATACGCAGTATTTT
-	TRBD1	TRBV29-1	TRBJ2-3	CSAGSRTGGGDTQYF	TGCAGCGCCGGGTCCCGGACAGGGGGAGGGGATACGCAGTATTTT
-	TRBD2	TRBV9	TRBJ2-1	CASSAGLAGVDEQFF	TGTGCCAGCAGCGCGGGACTAGCGGGAGTCGATGAGCAGTTCTTC
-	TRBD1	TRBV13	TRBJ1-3	CASSLNRGSGNTIYF	TGTGCCAGCAGCCTCAACAGGGGGTCTGGAAACACCATATATTTT
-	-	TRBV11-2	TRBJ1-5	CASSLASPRRGRNQPQHF	TGTGCCAGCAGCTTAGCATCCCCCCGCAGGGGTCGCAATCAGCCCCAGCATTTT
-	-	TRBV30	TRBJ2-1	CAWSRGGRGQEGLSEQFF	TGTGCCTGGAGTAGGGGGGGCAGGGGGCAAGAGGGACTAAGTGAGCAGTTCTTC
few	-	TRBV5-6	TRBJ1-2	CASSLSGVMLGGYTF	TGTGCCAGCAGTCTGTCAGGGGTAATGCTGGGGGGCTACACCTTC
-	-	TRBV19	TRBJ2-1	CASSNPPGEQFF	TGTGCCAGTAGTAATCCCCCGGGTGAGCAGTTCTTC
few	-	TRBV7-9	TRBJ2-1	CASSRGARGGLSYNEQFF	TGTGCCAGCAGCCGTGGAGCGCGGGGCGGATTATCCTACAATGAGCAGTTCTTC